This T cell receptor beta chain is from a study of cytomegalovirus exposure and HLA in healthy donors. A word on this clone: Its specificity is not known.

The study ran its PCR with 60 Vbeta and 13 Jbeta primers. The method was immunoSEQ multiplex PCR; TCRdb's version includes in-frame clones alone and lacks a portion of them. There are about 190,000 clones in the sample; around 87% occur only once, and around 0.99% lies in the top ten. Healthy bone marrow donors formed the donor group. Findings of the study overall: Presence/absence analyses assumed roughly uniform sequencing depth across donors, which may not hold.

Sample: PBMCs. The TCR was taken from a boy aged 2 to 10 in good health and CMV-seronegative.

CDR3 amino acids: CASSQRGHRETQYF. For the CDR3, the DNA is TGCGCCAGCAGCCAAAGAGGGCACCGGGAGACCCAGTACTTC. This chain links TRBV4-1 with TRBJ2-5; possibly TRBD2 for D (5 bases). This CDR3 has 14 amino acids. Trimming removed 2 bases at V and 5 bases at J, with 12 bases between. Per germline, CDR1 MGHRA and CDR2 YSYEKL.